This T cell receptor beta chain was sequenced for a study of T cells after yellow fever vaccination (dated by TCRdb to between 2018 and 2020). Context from the whole study: The SMART-Seq v4 Ultra Low Input RNA kit was used to prepare libraries from fractions with low cell numbers. To follow T-cell clones before and after primary and booster YFV17D yellow fever vaccination, bulk TCR alpha and beta repertoires were sequenced over time. Two healthy male donors made up the cohort, one aged 18 to 29 years and the other aged 30 to 40 years. Blood was collected at multiple timepoints before and after primary and secondary immunization, and bulk PBMC replicates and cell subsets were isolated.

This clonotype came up a few times. The specificity of this receptor is unknown. Qualities for individual bases were not recorded, and no much larger clone is one base off. TCR cDNA was synthesized by 5'RACE template switching, which introduced a universal primer site and unique molecular identifiers. cDNA synthesis was primed from both the TCR alpha and TCR beta constant segments. Two PCR steps were used to amplify libraries, with sample barcodes and sequencing adapters being added in the second step. Libraries were sequenced on Illumina HiSeq 2500 (2x100 bp) or NovaSeq (2x150 bp). The paper's processing steps were these. MIGEC handled demultiplexing of reads and collapsing into UMI consensus sequences, while MiXCR performed V(D)J alignment. Using edgeR on replicate PBMC samples, clonotypes were called vaccine-responding if FDR was below 0.01 and the log2 fold change was above 5 up to day 15. Bulk clonotypes were assigned CD4 or CD8 identity according to which sequenced CD4 or CD8 repertoire held them at higher abundance. Through fastp at Q25 and MiXCR, TCRdb rebuilt clones from the public reads, retaining in-frame beta chains. Entries are consolidated by CDR3 protein sequence, retaining the most common genes and DNA. It is TCRdb's table, rather than the study itself, that gives the V and J calls and clone size. The table for this sample lists approximately 180,000 distinct CDR3 sequences; about 6% of them were counted only once. The ten largest clones capture less than 3.5% of the sample.

Reading the label with the study, this specimen's treatment or condition is: live attenuated yellow fever vaccine strain. PBMCs were isolated from peripheral blood using a standard Ficoll-Paque protocol. CD4 and CD8 T-cell fractions were isolated with Dynabeads CD4 and CD8 positive selection kits. RNA was extracted with TriZol from bulk PBMCs, CD4 and CD8 fractions, and dextramer-positive and dextramer-negative fractions. Counted from cysteine to phenylalanine, this CDR3 has 14 amino acids. Only CDR3 DNA is held: 42 bases, read in frame from base 1. V is pared back by 4 bases and J by 6 bases, with 16 bases lying between the germline termini. The germline V gene specifies MNHEY as CDR1 and SVGEGT as CDR2. Findings and caveats that apply to the study as a whole: After the booster, most of the clones that had expanded following primary vaccination were detected again (approximately 95% of CD4 and roughly nine tenths of CD8), which suggests that memory was broadly maintained. Computational filtering was required because FACS-sorted repertoires could contain abundant contaminating clonotypes from the bulk population. A small fraction of clonotypes appeared in both the CD4 and CD8 compartments, likely as a result of convergent recombination. Compared with the primary T-cell response, the secondary T-cell response was faster but weaker, reaching its peak on day 5 rather than on day 15. Because the study included only a couple of donors, the extent to which the findings can be generalized is limited.

The chain couples TRBV6-2 or TRBV6-3 to TRBJ2-7, with the D gene possibly TRBD1 or TRBD2, each one fitting 5 bases. Here the sequenced sample was CD4+ T cells sorted from PBMCs, taken on the day of the first yellow fever vaccination. The TCR comes from a man between 18 and 35 years old who received the YFV17D yellow fever vaccine. The CDR3 region: CASSSAGTHTEQYF. The DNA sequence is given as TGTGCCAGCAGTTCCGCCGGGACCCACACCGAGCAGTACTTC.